These T cell receptor beta chains were read from a single sample in a study of blood T cell repertoires in COVID-19. Assay used: immunoSEQ multiplex PCR; TCRdb lists only in-frame clones, some missing. The sample has a few hundred thousand clones, roughly 85% seen once. Material: PBMCs or T cells enriched from blood (not recorded which). These receptors were taken from a woman aged 45-65 years who had recovered from COVID-19. The CDR3 runs from the conserved cysteine through the conserved F or W. The D gene is left open where the match is weak. Where a row states a size, it is once, few, many or the class of an expanded clone; other rows omit it.

clone_size,j_call,d_call,v_call,cdr3_nt,cdr3_aa
NA,TRBJ2-2,NA,TRBV5-1,TGCGCCAGCAGCTTTTGGACAGACGCGAACACCGGGGAGCTGTTTTTT,CASSFWTDANTGELFF
NA,TRBJ2-5,NA,TRBV10-1,TGCGCCAGCAGTGAGTCTTTGGCTTCAGAGACCCAGTACTTC,CASSESLASETQYF
NA,TRBJ1-6,TRBD1,TRBV7-7,TGTGCCAGCAGCTGGGACCGAGGGACAGGGAGGCGGTATAATTCACCCCTCCACTTT,CASSWDRGTGRRYNSPLHF
NA,TRBJ2-6,NA,TRBV7-9,TGTGCCAGCAGCCCCTCGGCCAACGTCCTGACTTTC,CASSPSANVLTF
NA,TRBJ1-1,NA,TRBV9,TGTGCCAGCAGCTTGGGCCTACAGGGTGGTGAAGCTTTCTTT,CASSLGLQGGEAFF
NA,TRBJ1-6,NA,TRBV15,TGTGCCACCAGCAAAACGGGAGGTCCCCTCCACTTT,CATSKTGGPLHF
NA,TRBJ2-7,TRBD1,TRBV2,TGTGCCAGCAGTCTCGCAGGGGGCTTCAACGAGCAGTACTTC,CASSLAGGFNEQYF
NA,TRBJ2-2,NA,TRBV19,TGTGCCAGTAGTATAGATCTCCAGGTGAACACCGGGGAGCTGTTTTTT,CASSIDLQVNTGELFF
once,TRBJ1-6,TRBD1,TRBV6-5,TGTGCCAGCACCCTATGGGACAGGGAAAATTCACCCCTCCACTTT,CASTLWDRENSPLHF
once,TRBJ2-5,TRBD1,TRBV19,TGTGCCAGTAGTAACGGACAGGCGAGCCGAGGAGAGACCCAGTACTTC,CASSNGQASRGETQYF
NA,TRBJ1-6,NA,TRBV30,TGTGCCTGGAGCCTCAGGGGCAGAATCTCACCCCTCCACTTT,CAWSLRGRISPLHF
NA,TRBJ1-1,NA,TRBV19,TGTGCCAGTAGCTCCCGGTCGAACACTGAAGCTTTCTTT,CASSSRSNTEAFF
NA,TRBJ1-2,NA,TRBV2,TGTGCCAGCAGTCCTAGACAGGACTATGGCTACACCTTC,CASSPRQDYGYTF